Presented here are 13 T cell receptor beta chains from one specimen sequenced in a study of CXCR3-negative and CXCR3-positive naive CD8 T cells. The antigens of these receptors remain unknown. The authors made the TRB cDNA libraries by 5' RACE using UMI labels. TCRdb re-called the 5' RACE reads and shows each CDR3 protein once, DNA omitted. Here the sample table reports roughly 110,000 distinct CDR3 sequences. Study results and limitations: More hydrophobic TRB CDR3s occurred in CXCR3-positive than in CXCR3-negative naive cells.

The specimen sequenced was naive CXCR3+ CD8+ T cells from blood. Specified subset: CD45RO-CCR7+CD27+CD95- naive CD8+ T cells expressing CXCR3 (TNR3+). All receptors come from a human donor in good health. Some clones in this sample may be carry-over from other donors' samples.

This rearrangement joins TRBV29-1 to TRBJ2-5; TCRdb lists TRBD1, though no DNA is available to test this call. CDR3 length: 14 residues. Germline loops: CDR1 SQVTM, CDR2 ANQGSEA. Here the CDR3 reads CSVERGLGEETQYF.

This chain joins TRBV29-1 and TRBJ2-2; lacking DNA, the TRBD1 call made by TCRdb goes unchecked. From germline, CDR1 is SQVTM and CDR2 ANQGSEA. This CDR3 spans 15 amino acids. This CDR3 is CSVVPAGQGDGELFF.

This CDR3 is CASSLSQGYNEQFF. The chain employs TRBV5-1 and TRBJ2-1; TCRdb gives TRBD1 as the D gene, but with no DNA this cannot be confirmed. The CDR3 runs to 14 residues. CDR1 and CDR2 (germline): SGHRS, YFSETQ.

The chain joins TRBV19 to TRBJ2-2; TCRdb calls TRBD2, which cannot be checked without DNA. The germline gives CDR1 LNHDA, CDR2 SQIVND (reference sequence). The CDR3 runs to 14 residues. The CDR3 here is CASSPAENLGELFF. The variable domain in full, with the rest retrieved from reference TRBV19 and TRBJ2-2, is DGGITQSPKYLFRKEGQNVTLSCEQNLNHDAMYWYRQDPGQGLRLIYYSQIVNDFQKGDIAEGYSVSREKKESFPLTVTSAQKNPTAFYLCASSPAENLGELFFGEGSRLTVL.

The genes are TRBV7-9 and TRBJ2-1; as DNA is missing, the TRBD2 call by TCRdb cannot be tested. Germline lookup yields CDR1 SEHNR and CDR2 FQNEAQ (reference sequence). The CDR3 has 16 residues. CDR3 residues: CASGTNPGLAGSEQFF.

J is TRBJ2-7 and V is TRBV7-9; TCRdb's assignment of TRBD1 cannot be checked, as there is no DNA. Per germline, CDR1 SEHNR and CDR2 FQNEAQ (reference sequence). CDR3 length: 12 residues. The CDR3 loop is CASSGQNYEQYF.

The chain links TRBV6-6 to TRBJ2-7; TCRdb's assignment of TRBD1 cannot be checked, as there is no DNA. Germline-derived CDR1 and CDR2 are MNHNY and SVGAGI (reference sequence). The CDR3 sequence is 15 residues long. The CDR3 spells CASSYDSQNGYERYF.

The chain combines TRBV14 with TRBJ2-7; TCRdb's assignment of TRBD1 cannot be checked, as there is no DNA. Germline loops: CDR1 SGHDN, CDR2 FVKESK. The CDR3 is 13 amino acids. CDR3: CASSRTGNYEQYF.

The V gene is TRBV29-1, the J gene TRBJ2-7; TCRdb's assignment of TRBD2 cannot be checked, as there is no DNA. Germline-derived CDR1 and CDR2 are SQVTM and ANQGSEA. The CDR3 totals 12 residues. CDR3 loop: CSVEVEGSEQYF.

The V gene is TRBV5-1, the J gene TRBJ2-3; TCRdb picks TRBD2, but there is no DNA to check that call. This CDR3 contains 15 residues. Germline V gives CDR1 SGHRS, CDR2 YFSETQ. CDR3: CASSLPPQSTDTQYF.

The chain recombines TRBV4-1 with TRBJ1-6. Germline V CDR1 and CDR2: MGHRA, YSYEKL. The length of the CDR3 is 14 residues. The CDR3 is CASSQEAGNSPLHF.

CDR3 in amino acids: CASSLGPGHYEQYF. The rearrangement uses TRBV7-9 and TRBJ2-7; absent DNA, TCRdb's TRBD1 call cannot be checked. Germline V lookup: CDR1 SEHNR, CDR2 FQNEAQ (reference sequence). This CDR3 is built from 14 residues.

J is TRBJ2-3 and V is TRBV12-3 or TRBV12-4. The CDR3 is made up of 14 amino acids. The CDR3 spells CASSFSGSTDTQYF.